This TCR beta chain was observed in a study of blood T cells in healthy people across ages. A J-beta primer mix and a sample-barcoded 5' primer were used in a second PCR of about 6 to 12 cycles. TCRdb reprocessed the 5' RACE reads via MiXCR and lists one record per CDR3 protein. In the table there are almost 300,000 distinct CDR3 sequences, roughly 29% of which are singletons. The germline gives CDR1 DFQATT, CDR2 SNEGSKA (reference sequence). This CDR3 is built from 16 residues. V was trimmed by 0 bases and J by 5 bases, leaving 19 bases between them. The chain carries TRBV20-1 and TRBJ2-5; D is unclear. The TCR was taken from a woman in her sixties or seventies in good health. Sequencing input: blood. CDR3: CSARDGNTYGQETQYF. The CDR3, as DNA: TGCAGTGCTAGAGATGGGAATACTTATGGGCAGGAGACCCAGTACTTC.